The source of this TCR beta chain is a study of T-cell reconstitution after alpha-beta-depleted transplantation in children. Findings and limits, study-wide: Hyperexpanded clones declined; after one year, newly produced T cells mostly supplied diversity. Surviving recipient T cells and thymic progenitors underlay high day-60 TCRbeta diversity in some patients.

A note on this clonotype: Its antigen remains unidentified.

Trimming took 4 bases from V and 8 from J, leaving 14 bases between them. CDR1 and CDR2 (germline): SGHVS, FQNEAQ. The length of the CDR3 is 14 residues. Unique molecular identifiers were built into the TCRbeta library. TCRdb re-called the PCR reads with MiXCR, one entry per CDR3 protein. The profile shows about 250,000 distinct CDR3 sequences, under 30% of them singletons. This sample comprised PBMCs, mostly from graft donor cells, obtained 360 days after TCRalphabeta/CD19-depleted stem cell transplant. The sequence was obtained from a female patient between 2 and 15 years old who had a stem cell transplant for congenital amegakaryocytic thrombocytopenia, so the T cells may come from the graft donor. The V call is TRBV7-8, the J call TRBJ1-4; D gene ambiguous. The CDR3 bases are TGTGCCAGCAGCTCACAAGGCCGGGAGGAAAAACTGTTTTTT. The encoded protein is CASSSQGREEKLFF.